The clone carrying this T cell receptor (beta chain) was detected only once. This sample is drawn from a study of blood T cell repertoires in COVID-19. Clones were read by immunoSEQ multiplex PCR, and TCRdb kept only the in-frame ones, dropping some. The sample has about 74,000 clones; roughly four fifths are singletons. Germline lookup yields CDR1 MNHEY and CDR2 SMNVEV (reference sequence). This CDR3 spans 11 amino acids. The V and J ends lost 8 bases and 6 bases respectively, with 8 bases between them. This receptor was taken from a human donor in a cohort sampled during active COVID-19. The gene calls are TRBV27 and TRBJ2-1, with D hard to call. Sequenced sample: peripheral blood. In DNA, the CDR3 is TGTGCCAGCGGCGAGCGCAATGAGCAGTTCTTC. Translation gives CASGERNEQFF.